The rows below give T cell receptor beta chains drawn from one sample of a study of shared clonotypes between healthy human individuals. Sequenced by immunoSEQ multiplex PCR; TCRdb stores in-frame clones only, minus some. The sample includes 1.6 million or so clones, just under 99% of them seen just once. The specimen was naive CD4+ T cells sorted from blood. The source is a man under 40 in good health. Both conserved end residues are part of each CDR3. Fields, in order: J gene, clone size, V gene, D gene, CDR3 protein, CDR3 DNA. A D gene is named only where the DNA matches it firmly. The listing skips clone size in some rows; elsewhere it reads once, few, many or a size class.

TRBJ2-7 - TRBV5-1 - CASSYGTHEDYEQYF TGCGCCAGCAGTTATGGGACTCATGAAGACTACGAGCAGTACTTC
TRBJ2-3 - TRBV7-3 TRBD2 CASSLTASGADTQYF TGTGCCAGCAGCTTAACGGCTAGCGGGGCAGATACGCAGTATTTT
TRBJ2-1 - TRBV18 TRBD1 CASSPPRTGGEQFF TGTGCCAGCTCACCACCCAGGACAGGAGGTGAGCAGTTCTTC
TRBJ1-5 - TRBV14 - CASSPGYAQPQHF TGTGCCAGCAGCCCAGGGTACGCTCAGCCCCAGCATTTT
TRBJ2-1 - TRBV7-9 - CASSKGGEQFF TGTGCCAGCAGCAAGGGGGGTGAGCAGTTCTTC
TRBJ2-1 - TRBV9 TRBD2 CASTRGLAGGNEQFF TGTGCCAGCACGCGGGGACTAGCGGGAGGGAATGAGCAGTTCTTC
TRBJ1-1 - TRBV5-1 - CASSLGHSNTEAFF TGCGCCAGCAGCCTAGGACACTCGAACACTGAAGCTTTCTTT
TRBJ2-5 - TRBV28 TRBD1 CASSMTGKETQYF TGTGCCAGCAGTATGACAGGGAAAGAGACCCAGTACTTC
TRBJ2-7 - TRBV28 - CASSSHNTGFLYEQYF TGTGCCAGCAGTTCACACAATACAGGATTCCTCTACGAGCAGTACTTC
TRBJ1-1 - TRBV6-1 - CASSEAGLGTEAFF TGTGCCAGCAGTGAAGCGGGACTGGGCACTGAAGCTTTCTTT
TRBJ1-2 - TRBV27 - CASSSLRGRSGYTF TGTGCCAGCAGCTCCTTAAGGGGCAGGTCGGGCTACACCTTC
TRBJ1-3 - TRBV5-8 - CASSRLPSSGNTIYF TGTGCCAGCAGCCGGTTACCGAGCTCTGGAAACACCATATATTTT
TRBJ2-4 - TRBV7-9 - CASSYGQKPYF TGTGCCAGCAGCTACGGACAGAAGCCGTACTTC
TRBJ1-5 once TRBV6-4 - CASSTESNQPQHF TGTGCCAGCAGTACAGAGTCCAATCAGCCCCAGCATTTT
TRBJ1-2 - TRBV27 TRBD1 CASSQMGSGTGLDGYTF TGTGCCAGCAGCCAAATGGGGTCCGGGACAGGGCTCGATGGCTACACCTTC
TRBJ1-5 - TRBV6-1 - CASTPAYNQPQHF TGTGCCAGCACCCCAGCGTACAATCAGCCCCAGCATTTT
TRBJ1-1 - TRBV9 - CASSVDAGFTEAFF TGTGCCAGCAGCGTAGATGCAGGGTTTACTGAAGCTTTCTTT
TRBJ1-4 - TRBV7-4 - CASSLDARAATNEKLFF TGTGCCAGCAGCTTAGACGCAAGGGCTGCAACTAATGAAAAACTGTTTTTT
TRBJ2-7 - TRBV7-6 - CASSIEIAPPYEQYF TGTGCCAGCAGCATAGAGATAGCCCCACCCTACGAGCAGTACTTC
TRBJ2-1 - TRBV7-2 - CASSLDEGGQFF TGTGCCAGCAGCTTAGATGAAGGGGGGCAGTTCTTC
TRBJ1-5 - TRBV19 - CASRGTPDSNQPQHF TGTGCCAGTAGAGGGACGCCGGATTCCAATCAGCCCCAGCATTTT
TRBJ2-7 - TRBV4-1 TRBD2 CASSQRTSGYRYEQYF TGCGCCAGCAGCCAAAGGACTAGCGGGTATAGGTACGAGCAGTACTTC
TRBJ2-5 - TRBV15 TRBD1 CATSRVMGQGRETQYF TGTGCCACCAGCAGAGTCATGGGACAGGGTAGAGAGACCCAGTACTTC
TRBJ2-1 - TRBV18 TRBD1 CASSQDRGTLNEQFF TGTGCCAGCTCACAGGACAGGGGGACGTTGAATGAGCAGTTCTTC
TRBJ2-5 - TRBV5-1 - CASSYLGRAETQYF TGCGCCAGCAGCTACCTAGGAAGGGCCGAGACCCAGTACTTC
TRBJ2-5 - TRBV7-2 - CASSLELPGETQYF TGTGCCAGCAGCTTAGAGTTGCCGGGGGAGACCCAGTACTTC
TRBJ1-5 - TRBV2 TRBD1 CASSASETGEGRRDQPQHF TGTGCCAGCAGTGCTTCAGAGACAGGGGAGGGTCGGCGTGATCAGCCCCAGCATTTT
TRBJ2-1 - TRBV10-3 - CAISVGGSYNEQFF TGTGCCATCAGTGTGGGCGGCTCCTACAATGAGCAGTTCTTC
TRBJ2-3 - TRBV28 - CASSLGTQYF TGTGCCAGCAGTTTAGGTACGCAGTATTTT
TRBJ2-2 few TRBV10-1 - CASSERANTGELFF TGCGCCAGCAGTGAGAGGGCGAACACCGGGGAGCTGTTTTTT
TRBJ2-3 - TRBV18 TRBD2 CASSPLASGGTTDTQYF TGTGCCAGCTCACCACTGGCCTCCGGGGGGACCACAGATACGCAGTATTTT
TRBJ2-7 - TRBV28 - CASSWGNTYEQYF TGTGCCAGCAGTTGGGGTAACACCTACGAGCAGTACTTC
TRBJ2-7 once TRBV10-3 - CATEKGWKHSDYEQYF TGTGCCACCGAAAAGGGTTGGAAGCATTCGGACTACGAGCAGTACTTC
TRBJ2-7 once TRBV7-9 - CASSQSSLGAHEQYF TGTGCCAGCAGCCAATCCTCCCTAGGTGCTCACGAGCAGTACTTC
TRBJ2-5 - TRBV2 - CASSRQQTQYF TGTGCCAGCAGCAGACAACAGACCCAGTACTTC
TRBJ2-7 - TRBV4-3 - CASSQDSGVYEQYF TGCGCCAGCAGCCAAGATTCGGGGGTATACGAGCAGTACTTC
TRBJ2-1 - TRBV7-3 TRBD2 CASSSLTLAGGYNEQFF TGTGCCAGCAGCTCCCTCACCTTAGCGGGAGGTTATAATGAGCAGTTCTTC
TRBJ1-1 - TRBV4-1 TRBD1 CASTGTGGAFRKSFF TGCGCCAGCACCGGGACAGGGGGCGCGTTCCGCAAGTCTTTCTTT
TRBJ2-7 - TRBV18 TRBD1 CASSPMTGQRPGYEQYF TGTGCCAGCTCACCAATGACGGGACAGCGACCGGGCTACGAGCAGTACTTC
TRBJ1-5 - TRBV29-1 TRBD1 CSVEAGGNNQPQHF TGCAGCGTTGAAGCAGGGGGAAACAATCAGCCCCAGCATTTT
TRBJ1-4 - TRBV5-5 - CASSARFGEGDEKLFF TGTGCCAGCAGCGCGAGATTCGGTGAAGGCGATGAAAAACTGTTTTTT
TRBJ2-7 - TRBV14 - CASSQEGVSYEQYF TGTGCCAGCAGCCAAGAAGGGGTATCCTACGAGCAGTACTTC
TRBJ1-2 - TRBV18 TRBD1 CASSATGTAMGYGYTF TGTGCCAGCTCAGCAACCGGGACAGCAATGGGCTATGGCTACACCTTC
TRBJ2-2 - TRBV6-1 - CASSALIDGELFF TGTGCCAGCAGTGCCTTAATTGACGGGGAGCTGTTTTTT
TRBJ1-5 - TRBV6-1 TRBD1 CASSGRTGEQPQHF TGTGCCAGCAGTGGAAGAACAGGGGAACAGCCCCAGCATTTT
TRBJ1-2 - TRBV30 - CAWGSQGFNYGYTF TGTGCCTGGGGTTCGCAGGGATTTAACTATGGCTACACCTTC
TRBJ2-3 - TRBV9 TRBD2 CASSVSGRTDTQYF TGTGCCAGCAGCGTTAGCGGGAGAACAGATACGCAGTATTTT
TRBJ2-7 - TRBV5-1 TRBD1 CASSFKDRADEQYF TGCGCCAGCAGCTTTAAGGACAGGGCCGACGAGCAGTACTTC
TRBJ1-2 - TRBV5-6 TRBD1 CASSPILDRGHGYTF TGTGCCAGCAGCCCAATCCTAGACAGGGGGCATGGCTACACCTTC
TRBJ1-1 - TRBV5-1 - CASSLAISGGTEAFF TGCGCCAGCAGCTTGGCCATCTCGGGGGGCACTGAAGCTTTCTTT
TRBJ1-1 few TRBV7-9 - CASSLQENTEAFF TGTGCCAGCAGCTTACAGGAGAACACTGAAGCTTTCTTT
TRBJ2-1 - TRBV21-1 - CASSRGTSGVNNEQFF TGTGCCAGCAGCCGGGGAACTAGCGGGGTTAACAATGAGCAGTTCTTC
TRBJ2-5 - TRBV28 - CASSFKRSYQETQYF TGTGCCAGCAGTTTCAAGCGGTCATACCAAGAGACCCAGTACTTC
TRBJ1-5 - TRBV7-9 TRBD1 CASSSSGQGAPIQHF TGTGCCAGCAGCAGCAGCGGGCAGGGGGCCCCCATCCAGCATTTT
TRBJ2-5 - TRBV28 TRBD2 CASSKTSGRVETQYF TGTGCCAGCAGTAAGACTAGCGGGAGGGTGGAGACCCAGTACTTC
TRBJ2-2 - TRBV7-9 - CASSLARLDTGELFF TGTGCCAGCAGCTTAGCGCGGTTAGACACCGGGGAGCTGTTTTTT
TRBJ2-7 - TRBV5-4 TRBD2 CASSLDSGSSYEQYF TGTGCCAGCAGCTTGGATAGCGGGAGTTCCTACGAGCAGTACTTC
TRBJ1-4 - TRBV27 - CASRPGRSLATNEKLFF TGTGCCAGCAGGCCGGGACGGTCGCTAGCAACTAATGAAAAACTGTTTTTT